Following are 5 T cell receptor beta chains from one sample sequenced in a study of somatic mutations in cytotoxic T cells in rheumatoid arthritis (dated by TCRdb to about 2017). Libraries came from the immunoSEQ multiplex PCR assay. The table comes from immuneACCESS by way of TCRdb, which keeps in-frame sequences with V and J called. Part of the clones is missing from these tables; in studies checked, under half for an unresolved V gene and the rest for unknown reasons. The sample table holds some 11,000 clones, of which approximately 71% were seen once. Roughly two fifths of the sample rests with the top ten. Material: CD8+ T cells sorted from blood. The source is an adult with rheumatoid arthritis.

This rearrangement joins TRBV11-2 to TRBJ2-1; tentative D call: TRBD2 (6 bases). The length of the CDR3 is 15 residues. V was shortened by 2 bases and J by 1 base, with 9 bases between the two germline ends. Germline V CDR1 and CDR2: SGHAT, FQNNGV. The CDR3 here is CASSLYGGSYNEQFF. CDR3 nucleotide sequence: TGTGCCAGCAGCTTATACGGGGGATCCTACAATGAGCAGTTCTTC.

The V call is TRBV6-4, the J call TRBJ1-5; D gene uncertain. This CDR3 has 14 residues. The V and J ends lost 3 bases and 7 bases respectively, with 13 bases between them. CDR1 and CDR2 (germline): MRHNA, SNTAGT. Here the CDR3 reads CASSESEVGQPQHF. The CDR3 coding sequence is TGTGCCAGCAGTGAATCGGAGGTCGGGCAGCCCCAGCATTTT.

This clone is judged medium-sized (0.01 to 0.1%). The chain combines TRBV21-1 with TRBJ1-1; TRBD1 is taken as the D call from the table, unchecked against the DNA. TRBV21-1 is a pseudogene segment. The CDR3 is 13 residues long. The CDR3 is CASRTGPSPEAFF. As DNA, the CDR3 is TGTGCCAGCAGGACAGGGCCCTCTCCTGAAGCTTTCTTT.

This rearrangement joins TRBV6-4 to TRBJ2-1; 11 bases line up with TRBD1. The CDR3 has 16 amino acids. With 3 bases clipped from V and 8 bases from J, the junction kept 9 bases outside the gene matches. Germline assignment: CDR1 MRHNA and CDR2 SNTAGT. The CDR3 region is CASSDTGQGESDEQFF. The CDR3 coding sequence is TGTGCCAGCAGTGATACGGGACAGGGGGAAAGTGATGAGCAGTTCTTC.

V is TRBV9 and J is TRBJ2-1, with a possible D match to TRBD2 (6 bases). Germline loops: CDR1 SGDLS, CDR2 YYNGEE. This CDR3 has 15 amino acids. Trimming removed 4 bases at V and 4 bases at J, with 15 bases between. The CDR3 spells CASSTGGVEYNEQFF. In nucleotides, the CDR3 is TGTGCCAGCAGCACCGGAGGGGTAGAGTACAATGAGCAGTTCTTC.